This TCR beta chain emerged from a study of early T cells in non-severe SARS-CoV-2 infection. This clonotype has a count of ten or more. This CDR3 comprises 15 residues. V was shortened by 4 bases and J by 5 bases, with 16 bases between the two germline ends. Each CDR3 protein gets one entry after TCRdb re-called the 5' RACE reads with MiXCR. The sample holds 40,000 to 55,000 distinct CDR3 sequences, approximately 7.6% seen once. This sequence was found in an adult who was a healthcare worker with PCR-confirmed SARS-CoV-2 infection or an uninfected control (not recorded which). V and J are TRBV12-3 or TRBV12-4 and TRBJ2-3; weak D call: TRBD2 (6 bases). Material: whole blood. The CDR3 nucleotides read TGTGCCAGCAGTTCTCGCGGGGAAGGGGTAGATACGCAGTATTTT. As protein: CASSSRGEGVDTQYF.